The 29 T cell receptor beta chains below were found in one sample sequenced in a study of PD-1 blockade in classical Hodgkin lymphoma. Some clones are missing from TCRdb's copy, which holds only in-frame ones; the method was immunoSEQ multiplex PCR. Of 12,000 to 15,000 clones in the sample, about 86% are singletons; the top ten hold approximately 4.5%. With no exception, relapse followed autologous stem cell transplantation in all patients, and brentuximab vedotin exposure varied. Sample: peripheral blood mononuclear cells (PBMCs), taken at baseline. The receptor source for this set is a human donor with classical Hodgkin lymphoma.

The chain joins TRBV10-2 to TRBJ2-7, with D possibly matching TRBD1 (6 bases). Trimming shortened V by 4 bases and J by 1 base, and 11 bases separated the two germline ends. The CDR3 sequence is 14 residues long. Germline-derived CDR1 and CDR2 are WSHSY and SAAADI. Here the CDR3 DNA reads TGCGCCAGCAGTGCAGGACAGAGATCCTACGAGCAGTACTTC. Amino acids: CASSAGQRSYEQYF.

This clone appeared a single time. The chain combines TRBV2 with TRBJ2-2; D gene ambiguous. This CDR3 region has 13 residues. Germline-derived CDR1 and CDR2 are SNHLY and FYNNEI. V lost 4 bases to trimming and J lost 3 bases, with 6 bases between them. The CDR3 nucleotides read TGTGCCAGCAGTGTAGGGTACACCGGGGAGCTGTTTTTT. Protein: CASSVGYTGELFF.

J is TRBJ2-1 and V is TRBV9, with TRBD2 matching over 7 bases. The CDR3 covers 15 residues. V was clipped by 1 base and J by 2 bases; unmatched bases: 3. Germline V CDR1 and CDR2: SGDLS, YYNGEE. CDR3 region: CASSVRLAPYNEQFF. In DNA, the CDR3 is TGTGCCAGCAGCGTACGACTAGCTCCCTACAATGAGCAGTTCTTC. Full variable domain (remainder filled in from reference TRBV9 and TRBJ2-1): DSGVTQTPKHLITATGQRVTLRCSPRSGDLSVYWYQQSLDQGLQFLIQYYNGEERAKGNILERFSAQQFPDLHSELNLSSLELGDSALYFCASSVRLAPYNEQFFGPGTRLTVL.

V and J are TRBV5-1 and TRBJ2-7; weak D call: TRBD1 (6 bases). The germline gives CDR1 SGHRS, CDR2 YFSETQ. With 0 bases removed from V and 3 bases from J, the gap between germline ends came to 13 bases. This CDR3 region has 15 residues. The CDR3 DNA is TGCGCCAGCAGCTTGGGGCCCGACAGGTTCTACGAGCAGTACTTC. It encodes CASSLGPDRFYEQYF. The full variable domain, its missing parts supplied by reference TRBV5-1 and TRBJ2-7, is KAGVTQTPRYLIKTRGQQVTLSCSPISGHRSVSWYQQTPGQGLQFLFEYFSETQRNKGNFPGRFSGRQFSNSRSEMNVSTLELGDSALYLCASSLGPDRFYEQYFGPGTRLTVT.

The chain couples TRBV5-4 to TRBJ2-7; D unresolved. Germline V gene lookup returns CDR1 SGHNT and CDR2 YYREEE (reference sequence). The CDR3 length is 13 residues. The V end lost 4 bases, the J end lost 4 bases, and 12 bases lay between the germline ends. The DNA for the CDR3 is TGTGCCAGCAGCCCCACCGGTAATTACGAGCAGTACTTC. Amino acid sequence: CASSPTGNYEQYF.

The chain combines TRBV5-1 with TRBJ2-3; 10 nucleotides align to TRBD2. Germline CDR1 and CDR2: SGHRS and YFSETQ. With V trimmed by 4 bases and J by 3 bases, 8 bases remained unmatched. This CDR3 is built from 16 residues. The CDR3 here is CASSPSLSGGTDTQYF. CDR3 nucleotides: TGCGCCAGCAGCCCCTCCCTTAGCGGGGGGACAGATACGCAGTATTTT.

The rearrangement links TRBV7-2 to TRBJ1-1; TRBD1 matches 9 bases. The CDR3 spans 15 residues. Trimming removed 5 bases from V and 4 bases from J; junction bases left unmatched: 8. Germline assignment: CDR1 SGHTA and CDR2 FQGNSA. As DNA, the CDR3 is TGTGCCAGCAGCAACTGGGACAGGGAGGGCACTGAAGCTTTCTTT. It encodes CASSNWDREGTEAFF. Supplemented by reference TRBV7-2 and TRBJ1-1, the full variable domain reads GAGVSQSPSNKVTEKGKDVELRCDPISGHTALYWYRQSLGQGLEFLIYFQGNSAPDKSGLPSDRFSAERTGGSVSTLTIQRTQQEDSAVYLCASSNWDREGTEAFFGQGTRLTVV.

This clone came up a few times. The rearrangement uses TRBV28 and TRBJ2-5; D is uncertain. Per the germline V gene, CDR1 is MDHEN and CDR2 is SYDVKM. V gave up 5 bases and J gave up 5 bases, with 18 bases separating them. The length of the CDR3 is 15 residues. The CDR3 reads CASSEPGDSTETQYF. As DNA, the CDR3 is TGTGCCAGCAGTGAACCAGGTGACTCGACCGAGACCCAGTACTTC.

The gene calls are TRBV5-4 and TRBJ1-2; D is uncertain. Germline CDR1 is SGHNT and CDR2 is YYREEE (reference sequence). Trimming removed 5 bases at V and 0 bases at J, with 11 bases between. The CDR3 has 14 residues. The CDR3 is CASRSFVPNYGYTF. Written as DNA, the CDR3 is TGTGCCAGCAGATCTTTCGTCCCTAACTATGGCTACACCTTC. The entire variable domain, with the rest obtained from reference TRBV5-4 and TRBJ1-2, is as follows: ETGVTQSPTHLIKTRGQQVTLRCSSQSGHNTVSWYQQALGQGPQFIFQYYREEENGRGNFPPRFSGLQFPNYSSELNVNALELDDSALYLCASRSFVPNYGYTFGSGTRLTVV.

By frequency in the sample, this clone is medium-sized. The same CDR3 also results from other DNA sequences found in this sample. The chain is built from TRBV9 and TRBJ2-1; D possibly corresponds to TRBD2 (5 bases). Germline assignment: CDR1 SGDLS and CDR2 YYNGEE. Trimming pared 0 bases from V and 2 bases from J, leaving 9 bases between. The CDR3 length is 15 residues. The CDR3 protein is CASSVAGSPYNEQFF. DNA of the CDR3: TGTGCCAGCAGCGTAGCGGGGAGCCCCTACAATGAGCAGTTCTTC.

The J gene is TRBJ2-1, the V gene TRBV27, with 9 bases aligning to TRBD1. V trimming: 4 bases; J trimming: 12 bases; junction bases outside the gene matches: 13. The CDR3 length is 15 residues. Germline V CDR1 and CDR2: MNHEY, SMNVEV (reference sequence). The CDR3 loop reads CASSSGQGRAIGQFF. The CDR3 DNA reads as TGTGCCAGCAGTTCCGGACAGGGGAGGGCAATAGGGCAGTTCTTC.

The V gene is TRBV4-1, the J gene TRBJ2-1, with 8 bases identical to TRBD2. The germline V gene encodes CDR1 MGHRA and CDR2 YSYEKL. Losses at the gene ends were 1 base for V and 0 bases for J; bases not matched to a gene: 8. This CDR3 has 18 residues. The CDR3 DNA reads as TGCGCCAGCAGCCAAGGTCTTCTGGCGGGGGGCTCCTACAATGAGCAGTTCTTC. Amino acid sequence: CASSQGLLAGGSYNEQFF.

This chain links TRBV7-3 with TRBJ2-1; D remains unclear. Germline CDR1 reads SGHTA; CDR2 reads FQGTGA. This CDR3 contains 11 residues. Trimming removed 4 bases at V and 9 bases at J, with 7 bases between. The CDR3 bases are TGTGCCAGCAGCTACGGTGGTGAGCAGTTCTTC. Amino acid sequence: CASSYGGEQFF.

The CDR3 loop reads CASGDRGSEQFF. DNA for the CDR3: TGTGCCAGCGGAGATAGGGGGTCTGAGCAGTTCTTC. The chain carries TRBV2 and TRBJ2-1, with a weak D call TRBD1 (6 bases). Germline V lookup: CDR1 SNHLY, CDR2 FYNNEI. Trimming took 8 bases from V and 9 from J, leaving 14 bases between them. The CDR3 covers 12 residues.

The V gene is TRBV27, the J gene TRBJ2-1; D gene unclear. Germline V gives CDR1 MNHEY, CDR2 SMNVEV (reference sequence). The CDR3 contains 13 residues. The ends were cut back, 3 bases at V and 3 bases at J, with 6 bases in the middle. CDR3 sequence (DNA): TGTGCCAGCAGTTTTGCACTCTACAATGAGCAGTTCTTC. Translating gives CASSFALYNEQFF.

This chain links TRBV10-3 with TRBJ1-5, with D possibly TRBD1 on 6 matching bases. CDR1 is ENHRY, CDR2 SYGVKD, per germline. The CDR3 is 13 residues long. Trimming removed 0 bases at V and 9 bases at J, with 9 bases between. CDR3 in DNA: TGTGCCATCAGTGAGTCAAAGGGGGTGCCCCAGCATTTT. Residues: CAISESKGVPQHF.

This chain uses TRBV28 with TRBJ1-2, with 11 bases fitting TRBD1. V shed 6 bases, J shed 4 bases, and the junction held 10 bases outside the gene matches. This CDR3 has 16 amino acids. CDR1 and CDR2 (germline): MDHEN, SYDVKM. Here the CDR3 reads CASRFLGTGGFYGYTF. The CDR3 DNA follows: TGTGCCAGCAGGTTTTTAGGGACAGGGGGTTTCTATGGCTACACCTTC.

V gene TRBV11-1 combines with J gene TRBJ2-7; D might be TRBD1 (7 bases). The germline V gene encodes CDR1 SGHAT and CDR2 FQDESV (reference sequence). Trimming shortened V by 3 bases and J by 3 bases, and 15 bases separated the two germline ends. The CDR3 length is 15 residues. This CDR3 is CASSFSGGRSYEQYF. In nucleotides, the CDR3 is TGTGCCAGCAGCTTCTCAGGGGGGAGGAGCTACGAGCAGTACTTC. Based on the CDR3 plus reference TRBV11-1 and TRBJ2-7, the full variable domain is EAEVAQSPRYKITEKSQAVAFWCDPISGHATLYWYRQILGQGPELLVQFQDESVVDDSQLPKDRFSAERLKGVDSTLKIQPAELGDSAMYLCASSFSGGRSYEQYFGPGTRLTVT.

The rearrangement links TRBV7-9 to TRBJ2-6; a weak D match, TRBD1 (6 bases). The CDR3 has 17 amino acids. Germline-derived CDR1 and CDR2 are SEHNR and FQNEAQ (reference sequence). The CDR3 reads CVILRDTPGRGANVLTF. In DNA form, the CDR3 reads TGTGTAATCCTTCGGGACACTCCGGGAAGGGGGGCCAACGTCCTGACTTTC.

The chain couples TRBV5-6 to TRBJ2-1; D possibly corresponds to TRBD2 (6 bases). In germline, CDR1 is SGHDT, CDR2 YYEEEE. Deletions cut 1 base from V and 2 bases from J, with 10 bases between. The CDR3 consists of 15 residues. The CDR3 DNA reads TGTGCCAGCAGCTTGTACGGGGGAACCTACAATGAGCAGTTCTTC. Protein sequence: CASSLYGGTYNEQFF.

This rearrangement joins TRBV5-5 to TRBJ2-1; D not certain. CDR1 is SGHKS, CDR2 YYEKEE, per germline (reference sequence). The CDR3 consists of 15 residues. Trimming cost V 3 bases and J 0 bases, with 10 bases left between them. This CDR3 reads CASSSYPGSYNEQFF. The CDR3 region has the DNA TGTGCCAGCAGCTCATACCCAGGCTCCTACAATGAGCAGTTCTTC. The entire variable domain, with the rest obtained from reference TRBV5-5 and TRBJ2-1, is as follows: DAGVTQSPTHLIKTRGQQVTLRCSPISGHKSVSWYQQVLGQGPQFIFQYYEKEERGRGNFPDRFSARQFPNYSSELNVNALLLGDSALYLCASSSYPGSYNEQFFGPGTRLTVL.

The chain is built from TRBV7-8 and TRBJ2-1; 7 bases map to TRBD1. V dropped 4 bases and J dropped 0; count of bases not matched to a gene: 6. CDR1 is SGHVS and CDR2 is FQNEAQ in the germline V gene. CDR3 length equals 16 residues. CDR3 sequence: CASSSYTGDSYNEQFF. CDR3 sequence (DNA): TGTGCCAGCAGCTCCTATACAGGGGACTCCTACAATGAGCAGTTCTTC.

The rearrangement links TRBV7-9 to TRBJ2-4; D is ambiguous. The CDR3 length is 13 residues. CDR1 SEHNR and CDR2 FQNEAQ come from the germline V gene (reference sequence). Trimming took 5 bases from V and 8 from J, leaving 13 bases between them. This chain's CDR3 is CASSIISLDIQYF. The CDR3 nucleotides read TGTGCCAGCAGCATTATATCCCTGGACATTCAGTACTTC.

This chain links TRBV9 with TRBJ2-1, with D perhaps matching TRBD2 (5 bases). CDR3 length equals 15 residues. V dropped 3 bases and J dropped 0 bases, with 10 bases sitting between them. CDR1 SGDLS and CDR2 YYNGEE come from the germline V gene. In nucleotides, the CDR3 is TGTGCCAGCAGCGACGGAGGTAGCTCCTACAATGAGCAGTTCTTC. This sequence encodes CASSDGGSSYNEQFF.

The genes are TRBV2 and TRBJ2-1; a possible D gene is TRBD2 (6 bases). V lost 1 base and J lost 15, with 13 bases in between. The CDR3 length is 12 residues. Germline V CDR1 and CDR2: SNHLY, FYNNEI. CDR3 bases: TGTGCCAGCAGTGAAGGGAACGGGAGTGGGTTCTTC. It specifies CASSEGNGSGFF. Full variable domain (missing parts from reference TRBV2 and TRBJ2-1): EPEVTQTPSHQVTQMGQEVILRCVPISNHLYFYWYRQILGQKVEFLVSFYNNEISEKSEIFDDQFSVERPDGSNFTLKIRSTKLEDSAMYFCASSEGNGSGFFGPGTRLTVL.

The chain links TRBV5-1 to TRBJ2-5, with TRBD1 matching over 8 bases. There are 15 residues in the CDR3. V shed 0 bases, J shed 1 base, and the junction held 2 bases outside the gene matches. Germline loops: CDR1 SGHRS, CDR2 YFSETQ. Here the CDR3 DNA reads TGCGCCAGCAGCTTGGCAGGACAGGGCCAAGAGACCCAGTACTTC. Its translation is CASSLAGQGQETQYF.

The chain carries TRBV30 and TRBJ2-5; D is perhaps TRBD1 or TRBD2 (6 bases each). The CDR3 consists of 15 residues. CDR1 is GTSNPN, CDR2 SVGIG, per germline (reference sequence). V was trimmed by 1 base and J by 5 bases, leaving 17 bases between them. For the CDR3, the DNA is TGTGCCTGGAGTGGCGAGGTGGGGGGCTGGGAGACCCAGTACTTC. This codes for CAWSGEVGGWETQYF. Supplemented by reference TRBV30 and TRBJ2-5, the full variable domain reads SQTIHQWPATLVQPVGSPLSLECTVEGTSNPNLYWYRQAAGRGLQLLFYSVGIGQISSEVPQNLSASRPQDRQFILSSKKLLLSDSGFYLCAWSGEVGGWETQYFGPGTRLLVL.

This chain joins TRBV5-6 and TRBJ1-5; TRBD1 might be the D (5 bases). Trimming shortened V by 3 bases and J by 4 bases, and 14 bases separated the two germline ends. Per germline, CDR1 SGHDT and CDR2 YYEEEE. The CDR3 has 15 residues. CDR3 residues: CASSSGPAVNQPQHF. DNA for the CDR3: TGTGCCAGCAGCTCAGGGCCAGCGGTGAATCAGCCCCAGCATTTT.

The V call is TRBV5-1, the J call TRBJ2-5; 10 nucleotides align to TRBD1. Germline CDR1 SGHRS, CDR2 YFSETQ. The V and J ends lost 4 bases and 3 bases, in that order; junction bases with no gene match: 3. CDR3 size: 14 residues. The CDR3 DNA is TGCGCCAGCAGCCTAGGGACAGGGGAAGAGACCCAGTACTTC. Its protein is CASSLGTGEETQYF.